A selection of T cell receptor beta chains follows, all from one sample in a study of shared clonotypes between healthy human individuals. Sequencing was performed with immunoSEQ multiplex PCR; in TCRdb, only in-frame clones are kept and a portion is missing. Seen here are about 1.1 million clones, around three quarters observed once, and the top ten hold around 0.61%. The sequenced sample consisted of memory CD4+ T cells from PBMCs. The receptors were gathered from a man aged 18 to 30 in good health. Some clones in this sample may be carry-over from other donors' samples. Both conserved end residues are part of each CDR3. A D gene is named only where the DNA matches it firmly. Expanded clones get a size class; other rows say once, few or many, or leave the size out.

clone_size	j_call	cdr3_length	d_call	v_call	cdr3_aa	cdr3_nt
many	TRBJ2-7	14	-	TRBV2	CASKGDTASYEQYF	TGTGCCAGCAAAGGGGACACGGCATCCTACGAGCAGTACTTC
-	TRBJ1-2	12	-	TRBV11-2	CASSPDSYGYTF	TGTGCCAGCAGCCCCGACAGTTATGGCTACACCTTC
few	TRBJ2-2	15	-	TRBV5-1	CASSLLTPNTGELFF	TGCGCCAGCAGCTTGCTGACACCGAACACCGGGGAGCTGTTTTTT
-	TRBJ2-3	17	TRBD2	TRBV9	CASSVEGGLVVGDTQYF	TGTGCCAGCAGCGTAGAAGGGGGACTAGTGGTTGGAGATACGCAGTATTTT
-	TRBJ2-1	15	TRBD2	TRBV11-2	CASSVGLADYNEQFF	TGTGCCAGCAGCGTAGGACTAGCGGACTACAATGAGCAGTTCTTC
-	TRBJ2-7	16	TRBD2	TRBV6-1	CASSVLGGGSGYEQYF	TGTGCCAGCAGTGTCCTGGGGGGGGGTTCCGGGTACGAGCAGTACTTC
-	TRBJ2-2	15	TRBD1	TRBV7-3	CASSPWGTATGELFF	TGTGCCAGCAGCCCATGGGGGACAGCGACCGGGGAGCTGTTTTTT
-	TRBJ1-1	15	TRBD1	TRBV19	CASIRTGQGNTEAFF	TGTGCCAGTATAAGAACGGGACAGGGGAACACTGAAGCTTTCTTT
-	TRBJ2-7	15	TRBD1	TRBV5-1	CASSNYRTGSYEQYF	TGCGCCAGCAGCAACTACCGGACAGGATCCTACGAGCAGTACTTC
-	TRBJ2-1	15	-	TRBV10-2	CASSEARGSYNEQFF	TGCGCCAGCAGTGAAGCCAGGGGCTCCTACAATGAGCAGTTCTTC
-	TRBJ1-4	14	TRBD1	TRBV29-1	CSALSDRDSIKLFF	TGCAGCGCATTATCCGACAGGGACTCTATCAAACTGTTTTTT
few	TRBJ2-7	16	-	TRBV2	CASSDSRRGHFYEQYF	TGTGCCAGCAGTGATTCCCGCAGGGGCCATTTCTACGAGCAGTACTTC
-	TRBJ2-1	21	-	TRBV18	CASSTLGGVEDGRGSYNEQFF	TGTGCCAGCTCAACCCTGGGCGGGGTAGAGGACGGGAGAGGTTCCTACAATGAGCAGTTCTTC
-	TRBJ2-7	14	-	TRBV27	CASSFYSPGYEQYF	TGTGCCAGCAGTTTTTACAGCCCAGGCTACGAGCAGTACTTC
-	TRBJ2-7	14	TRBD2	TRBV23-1	CASTTTSASYEQYF	TGCGCCAGCACCACTACTAGCGCTTCCTACGAGCAGTACTTC
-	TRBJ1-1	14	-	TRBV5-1	CASSLTDGRTEAFF	TGCGCCAGCAGCTTGACAGACGGACGGACTGAAGCTTTCTTT
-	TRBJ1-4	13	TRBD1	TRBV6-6	CASSYGRGGKLFF	TGTGCCAGCAGTTACGGTAGAGGGGGCAAACTGTTTTTT
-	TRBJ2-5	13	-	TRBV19	CATKGGLGETQYF	TGTGCCACCAAGGGGGGGCTCGGAGAGACCCAGTACTTC
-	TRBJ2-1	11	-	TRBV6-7	CASSWDSEQFF	TGTGCCAGCAGCTGGGATTCGGAACAGTTCTTC
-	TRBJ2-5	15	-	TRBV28	CASSPLKGRQETQYF	TGTGCCAGCAGCCCTCTGAAGGGAAGGCAAGAGACCCAGTACTTC
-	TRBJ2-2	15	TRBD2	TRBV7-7	CASSLVAGGPGELFF	TGTGCCAGCAGCTTGGTAGCGGGAGGGCCCGGGGAGCTGTTTTTT
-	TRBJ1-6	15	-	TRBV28	CASSLMGRYNSPLHF	TGTGCCAGCAGTTTAATGGGACGGTATAATTCACCCCTCCACTTT
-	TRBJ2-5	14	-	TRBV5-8	CASSFSGHQETQYF	TGTGCCAGCAGCTTCTCGGGACACCAAGAGACCCAGTACTTC